This record looks at one T cell receptor (beta chain) sequence and its context. As yet, its antigen is unknown. The data stem from a study of TIL therapy for anti-PD-1-resistant metastatic lung cancer. Overall study: Median patient age was about 50, ranging 38-75 years. By whole-exome sequencing, median non-synonymous tumor mutation burden was roughly 1.6 mutations per megabase. Study-wide points: The baseline peripheral repertoire was partially replaced by infused TIL clonotypes that later decayed.

This was the immunoSEQ v3 assay. Profiling relied on immunoSEQ multiplex PCR, and the TCRdb table lists in-frame clones only, not all of them. The repertoire includes about 19,000 clones, about 75% of them detected once, and around 7% sits in the top ten. Time point specified: pre-treatment sample, taken before nivolumab and TIL therapy. The sample here was blood, taken at baseline. The TCR originated in a person aged 30 to 80 with non-small cell lung cancer.

The CDR3 here is CASSLQGGQPQHF. CDR3 in DNA: TGTGCCAGCAGTTTACAGGGAGGTCAGCCCCAGCATTTT. J is TRBJ1-5 and V is TRBV6-5; tentative D call: TRBD1 (6 bases). Deletions cut 4 bases from V and 6 bases from J, with 10 bases between. Germline CDR1 and CDR2: MNHEY and SVGAGI. CDR3 length: 13 residues.